This is a list of T cell receptor beta chains from one sample in a study of blood T cells in healthy people across ages. Using its own MiXCR run on the 5' RACE reads, TCRdb lists one record per CDR3 protein. Of roughly 800,000 distinct CDR3 sequences in the sample, roughly 60% were seen once. Sequenced material: blood. These TCRs come from a man between 25 and 39 years old in good health. The CDR3 runs from the conserved cysteine through the conserved F or W.

cdr3_length	v_call	j_call	cdr3_aa
13	TRBV3-1	TRBJ2-5	CASSQESMETQYF
11	TRBV29-1	TRBJ1-1	CSVHRGTEAFF
14	TRBV7-2	TRBJ1-2	CASSLSQTNYGYTF
13	TRBV29-1	TRBJ1-1	CSVEAEGDTEAFF
17	TRBV12-3/TRBV12-4	TRBJ1-2	CASSAPIGLQSNYGYTF
14	TRBV28	TRBJ1-2	CASSLHNANYGYTF
10	TRBV28	TRBJ2-1	CATGYNEQFF
14	TRBV25-1	TRBJ2-5	CASSSGGAVETQYF
14	TRBV19	TRBJ2-7	CASSSAGGPSEQYF
13	TRBV7-9	-	CASSLQGAGEQYF
13	TRBV6-6	TRBJ2-1	CASRIGRLETQFF
15	TRBV6-1	TRBJ2-7	CASSEAARGAYGQYF
16	TRBV9	TRBJ2-1	CASSSLGLAGANEQFF
14	TRBV9	TRBJ2-7	CASSSYTGSYEQYF
14	TRBV20-1	TRBJ2-7	CSASSRTGTHEQYF
16	TRBV2	TRBJ2-1	CALGVRGGSSYNEQFF
17	TRBV7-2	TRBJ2-3	CASSLGRGRSLRDTQYF
15	TRBV10-3	TRBJ2-5	CAISESTGYPETQYF
12	TRBV6-6	TRBJ2-7	CASSLLFYEQYF
16	TRBV12-3/TRBV12-4	TRBJ2-6	CASSPLQSSGANVLTF
12	TRBV29-1	TRBJ1-2	CSVEDQEDGYTF
17	TRBV20-1	-	CSARDKLAESSYNEQYF
13	TRBV29-1	TRBJ1-1	CSVEVAHQTEAFF
15	TRBV7-2	TRBJ2-1	CASSLATLARSEQFF
14	TRBV6-5	TRBJ1-2	CASSYSVNWYGYTF
15	TRBV10-3	TRBJ2-7	CAISREGGLTYEQYF
18	TRBV24-1	TRBJ1-5	CATSDLHGRAASNQPQHF
17	TRBV4-2	TRBJ2-7	CASSQGLEQDLGYEQYF
17	TRBV5-5	TRBJ2-1	CASSFGLSSIARNEQFF
15	TRBV6-5	TRBJ2-3	CASSYRDRYTDTQYF
14	TRBV6-2/TRBV6-3	TRBJ2-7	CASSPPRQGAEQYF
15	TRBV20-1	TRBJ2-3	CSARGTSGGSNTQYF
15	TRBV6-5	TRBJ2-5	CASSYSVGSRDEQYF
15	TRBV5-5	TRBJ2-4	CASSSPGTATNIQYF
14	TRBV6-5	TRBJ2-1	CASRASFGGDEQFF
14	TRBV25-1	TRBJ1-6	CASTHWLENSPLHF